These T cell receptor beta chains were read from a single sample in a study of blood T cell repertoires in COVID-19. The repertoire was sequenced with immunoSEQ multiplex PCR; TCRdb's copy has only in-frame clones and lacks some. The data contain tens of thousands of clones, about four fifths of them singletons. Sequencing used peripheral blood. These receptors were taken from a man between 65 and 85 years old with active COVID-19. The CDR3 runs from the conserved cysteine through the conserved F or W. Size is stated for part of the rows, as once, few or many counts, or as a class when the clone is expanded.

CDR3 protein	V gene	clone size	J gene
CASSQDRLEVYEQYF	TRBV4-1	-	TRBJ2-7
CSASSGGLETQYF	TRBV20-1	-	TRBJ2-5
CASSWLPGQGYEQYF	TRBV7-2	few	TRBJ2-7
CASSVHRDTFSGNTIYF	TRBV7-9	few	TRBJ1-3
CASSFRDYEQYF	TRBV28	-	TRBJ2-7
CASSARGVVNSPLHF	TRBV9	-	TRBJ1-6
CASSLDLSGLTDTQYF	TRBV11-2	-	TRBJ2-3
CASSTRTGEDTEAFF	TRBV4-1	-	TRBJ1-1
CASSPGGLVTGELFF	TRBV6-2/TRBV6-3	-	TRBJ2-2
CASSLYRGLGQPQHF	TRBV7-2	-	TRBJ1-5
CASRQGAGEQYF	TRBV5-5	-	TRBJ2-7
CASSSPGDMNTEAFF	TRBV5-4	-	TRBJ1-1
CASSQYWDSDTQYF	TRBV23-1	-	TRBJ2-3
CASSLAGEEYNQPQHF	TRBV7-8	-	TRBJ1-5
CASSQDHGTGWNEKLFF	TRBV4-3	-	TRBJ1-4
CASSRTGTDTQYF	TRBV12-3/TRBV12-4	-	TRBJ2-3
CATSNKGPAGEDRNTGELFF	TRBV15	-	TRBJ2-2
CATSTLAAFNTEAFF	TRBV15	-	TRBJ1-1
CALPRGSYEQYF	TRBV19	-	TRBJ2-7
CASSYTGQGAYNEQFF	TRBV5-4	-	TRBJ2-1
CASSFNRGNQPQHF	TRBV7-2	-	TRBJ1-5
CASSLKTAPTNEKLFF	TRBV5-6	-	TRBJ1-4
CASSRTGGGSATQYF	TRBV6-2/TRBV6-3	few	TRBJ2-3
CASSFVRQGLNEQFF	TRBV7-6	-	TRBJ2-1
CAISGIINSPLHF	TRBV10-3	-	TRBJ1-6
CASTDDRFPYEQYF	TRBV2	-	TRBJ2-7
CASSTRPGQGRLNTEAFF	TRBV7-6	-	TRBJ1-1
CASSKHDRGTKRIGYNEQFF	TRBV23-1	-	TRBJ2-1
CASRLGTGRHTEAFF	TRBV6-5	-	TRBJ1-1
CASSPGGVNTEAFF	TRBV5-1	-	TRBJ1-1
CASSVTGTVQNSPLHF	TRBV19	-	TRBJ1-6
CASSSGTESSSTDTQYF	TRBV13	once	TRBJ2-3
CASSWTGTVFYEQYF	TRBV5-1	-	TRBJ2-7
CATSRVGSSGNTIYF	TRBV15	-	TRBJ1-3
CASSIDRDEQFF	TRBV19	-	TRBJ2-1
CASSVQTGTGAGNTIYF	TRBV9	-	TRBJ1-3
CASSWARLRSGANVLTF	TRBV6-2/TRBV6-3	-	TRBJ2-6
CASSLSASSPLHF	TRBV27	-	TRBJ1-6
CASSSTDTQYF	TRBV5-4	few	TRBJ2-3
CAISESVQGSYEQYF	TRBV10-3	-	TRBJ2-7
CSVEVEGQGMGKLFF	TRBV29-1	few	TRBJ1-4
CASSLYRGNTGELFF	TRBV28	-	TRBJ2-2
CASSRRTGIVETQYF	TRBV2	-	TRBJ2-5
CASSLHREVKWSGNTIYF	TRBV5-5	-	TRBJ1-3
CASGALSTGELFF	TRBV2	few	TRBJ2-2
CASSPGLNYGYTF	TRBV25-1	-	TRBJ1-2
CASSGRSFGLAGLGEQFF	TRBV9	-	TRBJ2-1
CATGQGANEQYF	TRBV10-3	-	TRBJ2-7
CATSGGGQGVRQPQHF	TRBV15	-	TRBJ1-5
CASSPGIQETQYF	TRBV7-9	-	TRBJ2-5
CATSSAGTGRTGELFF	TRBV15	once	TRBJ2-2
CASSIDRVREWYGYTF	TRBV19	few	TRBJ1-2
CASSVNRGTDTQYF	TRBV5-4	-	TRBJ2-3
CASSLTGNTEAFF	TRBV6-5	-	TRBJ1-1
CASSLAQGAADTQYF	TRBV14	-	TRBJ2-3
CASSQEGDYEQYF	TRBV3-1/TRBV3-2	-	TRBJ2-7
CASSSPGGASNTGELFF	TRBV11-2	-	TRBJ2-2